Below, 14 T cell receptor beta chains from the same sample are listed, as sequenced in a study of long-term antiretroviral therapy in people with HIV. Researchers ran immunoSEQ v3.0 at survey level. Method: immunoSEQ multiplex PCR; TCRdb's copy keeps in-frame clones and lacks some. The data contain 23,000 or so clones, almost 85% of them singletons. The sequencing used unsorted PBMCs, collected 0.3 years after starting antiretroviral therapy. These receptors all stem from a man aged 50 or older with HIV.

The J gene is TRBJ2-2, the V gene TRBV4-3; D is perhaps TRBD2 (6 bases). Germline V gene sequence: CDR1 LGHNA, CDR2 YSLEER. This CDR3 has 15 residues. Trimming stripped 6 bases from V and 7 bases from J, with 18 bases between. The DNA of the CDR3 is TGCGCCAGCAGGCCGGGGGACGGGTGGGGCGGGGAGCTGTTTTTT. Residues: CASRPGDGWGGELFF.

This clone has a single count. The chain has TRBV7-9 and TRBJ2-5; D not resolved. This CDR3 comprises 12 residues. The V end lost 5 bases, the J end lost 2 bases, and 6 bases lay between the germline ends. Germline V gene data show CDR1 as SEHNR and CDR2 as FQNEAQ (reference sequence). CDR3 residues: CASSTYQETQYF. The CDR3 region has the DNA TGTGCCAGCAGCACCTATCAAGAGACCCAGTACTTC.

The chain couples TRBV7-8 to TRBJ1-1; D unresolved. Germline assignment: CDR1 SGHVS and CDR2 FQNEAQ. The CDR3 extends over 16 amino acids. Trimming stripped 0 bases from V and 3 bases from J, with 14 bases between. The CDR3: CASSLAYSGGDTEAFF. The DNA for the CDR3 is TGTGCCAGCAGCTTAGCGTATTCAGGTGGAGACACTGAAGCTTTCTTT.

The rearrangement joins TRBV19 to TRBJ1-1, with D unclear. CDR1 is LNHDA, CDR2 SQIVND, per germline (reference sequence). V lost 0 bases and J 7 bases, leaving 9 bases between the germline ends. This CDR3 comprises 13 residues. The CDR3 DNA follows: TGTGCCAGTAGTATAGATCTGGAGAATGAAGCTTTCTTT. Translated, it gives CASSIDLENEAFF.

The V call is TRBV4-1, the J call TRBJ1-2, with TRBD1 identical over 9 bases. V gave up 4 bases and J gave up 8 bases; unmatched junction bases: 20. Germline V CDR1 and CDR2: MGHRA, YSYEKL. The CDR3 consists of 18 residues. The CDR3 coding sequence is TGCGCCAGCAGCCCCGTCCTGGGGGCGGGACAGGGAGGCCGGGGCTACACCTTC. Translated: CASSPVLGAGQGGRGYTF.

The V call is TRBV4-3, the J call TRBJ2-2; D gene unclear. Germline assignment: CDR1 LGHNA and CDR2 YSLEER. The CDR3 sequence is 16 residues long. The V gene lost 4 bases and the J gene lost 0 bases, with 12 bases spanning the gap. The CDR3 nucleotides are TGCGCCAGCAGCCCACGTGGAAGACCGAACACCGGGGAGCTGTTTTTT. Translation gives CASSPRGRPNTGELFF.

The gene calls are TRBV9 and TRBJ1-4; 7 nucleotides agree with TRBD1. This CDR3 contains 14 residues. The germline V gene encodes CDR1 SGDLS and CDR2 YYNGEE. V trimming: 2 bases; J trimming: 7 bases; junction bases outside the gene matches: 5. The CDR3 here is CASSVGQASEKLFF. The CDR3 DNA reads as TGTGCCAGCAGCGTCGGACAGGCGTCTGAAAAACTGTTTTTT.

The chain uses TRBV11-1 and TRBJ1-6; no clear D gene. Germline V gene sequence: CDR1 SGHAT, CDR2 FQDESV (reference sequence). The germline V and J ends were trimmed by 5 bases and 10 bases, with 12 bases remaining between them. This CDR3 has 13 residues. Here the CDR3 DNA reads TGTGCCAGCAGCCCAGCTCCGAGGTCACCCCTCCACTTT. The encoded protein is CASSPAPRSPLHF.

This clone was counted a single time. The chain couples TRBV7-9 to TRBJ1-1; D ambiguous. This CDR3 is built from 11 residues. Deletions cut 5 bases from V and 7 bases from J, with 8 bases between. Looked up from germline, CDR1 is SEHNR and CDR2 is FQNEAQ (reference sequence). CDR3 loop: CASSLRGEAFF. For the CDR3, the DNA is TGTGCCAGCAGCCTGAGAGGTGAAGCTTTCTTT.

The genes are TRBV6-6 and TRBJ2-5, with 9 positions matching TRBD1. The length of the CDR3 is 13 residues. Per the germline V gene, CDR1 is MNHNY and CDR2 is SVGAGI (reference sequence). Trimming took 8 bases from V and 5 from J; bases not matched to a gene: 6. The CDR3 loop is CASGTGSQETQYF. In DNA, the CDR3 is TGTGCCAGCGGGACAGGGTCGCAGGAGACCCAGTACTTC.

The genes are TRBV6-4 and TRBJ1-5; D remains ambiguous. CDR3 length: 15 residues. Trimming cost V 7 bases and J 4 bases, with 17 bases left between them. The germline V gene has CDR1 MRHNA and CDR2 SNTAGT. The CDR3 here is CASISAASKNQPQHF. The CDR3 DNA reads as TGTGCCAGCATCTCGGCGGCCAGCAAGAATCAGCCCCAGCATTTT.

The chain links TRBV5-6 to TRBJ1-5; D remains unclear. The CDR3 consists of 15 residues. Deletions cut 0 bases from V and 3 bases from J, with 10 bases between. In germline, CDR1 is SGHDT, CDR2 YYEEEE. The CDR3 reads CASSLAGGYNQPQHF. The CDR3 bases are TGTGCCAGCAGCTTGGCCGGAGGGTACAATCAGCCCCAGCATTTT. The full variable domain, in which reference TRBV5-6 and TRBJ1-5 provide the parts outside the CDR3, is DAGVTQSPTHLIKTRGQQVTLRCSPKSGHDTVSWYQQALGQGPQFIFQYYEEEERQRGNFPDRFSGHQFPNYSSELNVNALLLGDSALYLCASSLAGGYNQPQHFGDGTRLSIL.

The rearrangement links TRBV6-4 to TRBJ1-2; TRBD1 might be the D (5 bases). The CDR3 has 12 residues. The V end was cut by 6 bases, the J end by 8 bases, with 13 bases between. Germline loops: CDR1 MRHNA, CDR2 SNTAGT. The CDR3 here is CASRERGGGYTF. The CDR3 nucleotides read TGTGCCAGCAGGGAGAGGGGAGGCGGCTACACCTTC.

This clone was recorded a few times. The chain has TRBV7-9 and TRBJ2-1; perhaps TRBD2 as D (6 bases). CDR1 and CDR2 (germline): SEHNR, FQNEAQ (reference sequence). CDR3 length: 15 residues. V was shortened by 10 bases and J by 4 bases, with 20 bases between the two germline ends. Here the CDR3 reads CATGRAEGNYNEQFF. In DNA, the CDR3 is TGTGCCACTGGAAGGGCGGAGGGAAATTACAATGAGCAGTTCTTC.